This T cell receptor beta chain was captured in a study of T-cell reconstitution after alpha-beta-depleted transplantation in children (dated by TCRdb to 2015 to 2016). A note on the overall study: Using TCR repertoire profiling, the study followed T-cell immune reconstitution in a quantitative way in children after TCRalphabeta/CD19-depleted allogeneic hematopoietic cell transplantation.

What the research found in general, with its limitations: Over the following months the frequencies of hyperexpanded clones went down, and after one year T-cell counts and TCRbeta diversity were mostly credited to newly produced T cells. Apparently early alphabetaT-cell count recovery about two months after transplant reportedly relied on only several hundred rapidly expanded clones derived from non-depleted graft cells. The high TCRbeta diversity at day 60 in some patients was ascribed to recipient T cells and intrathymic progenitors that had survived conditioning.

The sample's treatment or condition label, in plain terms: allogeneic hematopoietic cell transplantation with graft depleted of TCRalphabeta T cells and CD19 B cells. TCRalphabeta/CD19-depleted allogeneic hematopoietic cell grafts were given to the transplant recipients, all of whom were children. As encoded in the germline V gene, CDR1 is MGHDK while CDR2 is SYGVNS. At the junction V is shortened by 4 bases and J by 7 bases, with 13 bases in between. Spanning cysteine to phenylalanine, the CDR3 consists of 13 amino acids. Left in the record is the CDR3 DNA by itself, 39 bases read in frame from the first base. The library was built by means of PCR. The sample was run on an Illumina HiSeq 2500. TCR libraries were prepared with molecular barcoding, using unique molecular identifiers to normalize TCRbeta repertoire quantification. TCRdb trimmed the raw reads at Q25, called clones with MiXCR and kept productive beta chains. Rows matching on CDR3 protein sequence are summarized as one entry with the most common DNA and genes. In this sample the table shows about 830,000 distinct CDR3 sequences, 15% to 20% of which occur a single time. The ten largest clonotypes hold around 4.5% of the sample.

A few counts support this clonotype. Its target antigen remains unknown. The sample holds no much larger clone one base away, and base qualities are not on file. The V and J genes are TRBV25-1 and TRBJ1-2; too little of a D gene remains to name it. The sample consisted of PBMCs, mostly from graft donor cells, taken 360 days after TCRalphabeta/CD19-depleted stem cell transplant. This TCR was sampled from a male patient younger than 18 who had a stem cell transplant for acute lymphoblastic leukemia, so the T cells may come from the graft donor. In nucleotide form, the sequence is TGTGCCAGCAGTGGCCAGGTGTTAGGTGGCTACACCTTC. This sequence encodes CASSGQVLGGYTF.